This record covers a single T cell receptor beta chain. Antigen specificity is unknown. The CDR3 sequence is 16 residues long. V was pared by 1 base and J by 3 bases, with 18 bases between. Germline V gives CDR1 DFQATT, CDR2 SNEGSKA (reference sequence). These data are taken from a study of T cell repertoires in cytomegalovirus infection. About the research overall: Used in the study were CMV epitopes, some recently identified and HLA-C-restricted, others well-studied and HLA-B-restricted. A matching HLA type, together with CMV infection, was signaled by public TCR beta signatures. The study's findings and limits: HLA-C-restricted, CMV-specific TCR beta clonotypes were dominant ex vivo. Frequencies of public TCR beta families were cumulated, and this identified carriers of CMV plus the relevant HLA.

TCRdb passed the reads through MiXCR, listing each CDR3 protein once. The table has approximately 770,000 distinct CDR3 sequences, almost 30% seen once. The chain couples TRBV20-1 to TRBJ1-2; D might be TRBD1 (5 bases). This specimen was cultured CD8+ T cells from PBMCs, taken from culture after CMV antigen stimulation. This receptor was taken from a human donor in good health (CMV status not recorded). Some clones in this sample may be carry-over from other donors' samples. CDR3 nucleotide sequence: TGCAGTGCTAGAGCGTTACACCGGGGCGAGGACTATGGCTACACCTTC. This encodes CSARALHRGEDYGYTF.